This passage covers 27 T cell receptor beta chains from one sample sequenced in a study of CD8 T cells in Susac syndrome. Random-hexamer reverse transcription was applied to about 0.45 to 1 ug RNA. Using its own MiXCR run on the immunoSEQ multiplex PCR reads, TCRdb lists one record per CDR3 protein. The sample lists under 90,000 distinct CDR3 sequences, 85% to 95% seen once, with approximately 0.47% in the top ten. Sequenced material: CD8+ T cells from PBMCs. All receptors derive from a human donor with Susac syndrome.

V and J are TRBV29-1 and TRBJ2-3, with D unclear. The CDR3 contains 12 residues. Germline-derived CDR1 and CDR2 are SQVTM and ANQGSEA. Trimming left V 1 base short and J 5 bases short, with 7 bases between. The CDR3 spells CSVEASRDTQYF. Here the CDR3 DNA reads TGCAGCGTTGAAGCATCCCGAGATACGCAGTATTTT.

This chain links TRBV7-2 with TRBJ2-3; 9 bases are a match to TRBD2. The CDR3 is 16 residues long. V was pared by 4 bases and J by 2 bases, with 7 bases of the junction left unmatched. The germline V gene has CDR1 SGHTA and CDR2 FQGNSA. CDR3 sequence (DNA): TGTGCCAGCAGCTCTTCAGCGGGAGGATACACAGATACGCAGTATTTT. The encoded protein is CASSSSAGGYTDTQYF.

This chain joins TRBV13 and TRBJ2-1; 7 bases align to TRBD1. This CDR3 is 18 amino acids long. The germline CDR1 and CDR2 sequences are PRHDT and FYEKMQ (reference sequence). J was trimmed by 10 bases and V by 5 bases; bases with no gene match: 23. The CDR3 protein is CASSDRGLWGQTTMEQFF. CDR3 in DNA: TGTGCCAGCAGCGATAGGGGGCTCTGGGGACAGACTACAATGGAGCAGTTCTTC. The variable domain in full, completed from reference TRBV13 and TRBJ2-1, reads AAGVIQSPRHLIKEKRETATLKCYPIPRHDTVYWYQQGPGQDPQFLISFYEKMQSDKGSIPDRFSAQQFSDYHSELNMSSLELGDSALYFCASSDRGLWGQTTMEQFFGPGTRLTVL.

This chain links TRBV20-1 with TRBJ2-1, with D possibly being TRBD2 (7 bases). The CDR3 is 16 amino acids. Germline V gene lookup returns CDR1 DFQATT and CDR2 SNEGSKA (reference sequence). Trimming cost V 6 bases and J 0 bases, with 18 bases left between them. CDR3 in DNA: TGCAGTGCCCCCGAGGGGGGGTACTCCTCCTACAATGAGCAGTTCTTC. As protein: CSAPEGGYSSYNEQFF.

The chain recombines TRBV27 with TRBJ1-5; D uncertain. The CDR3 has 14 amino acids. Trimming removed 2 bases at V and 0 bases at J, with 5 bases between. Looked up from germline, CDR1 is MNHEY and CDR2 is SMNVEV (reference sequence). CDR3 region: CASSLGLSNQPQHF. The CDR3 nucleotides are TGTGCCAGCAGTTTAGGTCTTAGCAATCAGCCCCAGCATTTT.

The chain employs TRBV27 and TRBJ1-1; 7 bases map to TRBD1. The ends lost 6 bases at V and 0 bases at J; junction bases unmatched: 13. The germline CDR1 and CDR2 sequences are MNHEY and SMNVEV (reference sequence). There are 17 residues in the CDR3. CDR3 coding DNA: TGTGCCAGCAGCCCAGGGGGGCAGGGGATATTGAACACTGAAGCTTTCTTT. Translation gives CASSPGGQGILNTEAFF.

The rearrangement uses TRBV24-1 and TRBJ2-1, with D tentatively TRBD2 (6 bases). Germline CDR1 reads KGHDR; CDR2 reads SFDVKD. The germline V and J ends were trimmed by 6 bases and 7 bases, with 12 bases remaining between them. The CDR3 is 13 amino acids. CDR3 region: CATSPGAGNEQFF. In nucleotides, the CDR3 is TGTGCCACCAGTCCTGGGGCGGGGAATGAGCAGTTCTTC.

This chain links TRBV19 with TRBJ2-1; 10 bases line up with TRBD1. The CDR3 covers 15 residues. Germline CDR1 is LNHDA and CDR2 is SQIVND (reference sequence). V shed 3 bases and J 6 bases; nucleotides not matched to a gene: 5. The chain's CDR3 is CASSIGQGEINEQFF. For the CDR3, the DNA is TGTGCCAGTAGTATCGGACAGGGGGAAATCAATGAGCAGTTCTTC.

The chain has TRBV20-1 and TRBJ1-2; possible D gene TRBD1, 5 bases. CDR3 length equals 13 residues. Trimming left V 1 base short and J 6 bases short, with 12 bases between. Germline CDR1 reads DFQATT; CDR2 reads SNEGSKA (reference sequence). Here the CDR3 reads CSARGLGGDGYTF. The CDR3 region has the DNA TGCAGTGCTAGAGGGCTTGGGGGAGATGGCTACACCTTC.

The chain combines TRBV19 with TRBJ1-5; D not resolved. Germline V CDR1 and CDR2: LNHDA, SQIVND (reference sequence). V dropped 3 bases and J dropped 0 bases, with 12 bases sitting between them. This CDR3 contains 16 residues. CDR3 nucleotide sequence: TGTGCCAGTAGTATGTCGCCAGGCTATAGCAATCAGCCCCAGCATTTT. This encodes CASSMSPGYSNQPQHF.

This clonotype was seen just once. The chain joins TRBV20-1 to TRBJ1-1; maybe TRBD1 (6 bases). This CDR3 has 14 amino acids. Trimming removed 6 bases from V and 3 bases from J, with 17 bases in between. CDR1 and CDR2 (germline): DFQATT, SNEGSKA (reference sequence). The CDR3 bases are TGCAGTGCACGTACCGGGACATCGGACACTGAAGCTTTCTTT. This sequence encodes CSARTGTSDTEAFF.

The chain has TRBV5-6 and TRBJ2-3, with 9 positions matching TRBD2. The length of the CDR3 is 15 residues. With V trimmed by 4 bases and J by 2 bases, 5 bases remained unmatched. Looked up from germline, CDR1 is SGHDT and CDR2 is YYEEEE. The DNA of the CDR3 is TGTGCCAGCAGCGTTCCGGGACTAGCCACAGATACGCAGTATTTT. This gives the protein CASSVPGLATDTQYF.

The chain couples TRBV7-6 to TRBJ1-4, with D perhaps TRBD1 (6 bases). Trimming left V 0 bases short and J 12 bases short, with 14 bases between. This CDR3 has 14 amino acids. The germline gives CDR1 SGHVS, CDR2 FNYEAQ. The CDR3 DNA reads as TGTGCCAGCAGCTTAGCGGCAGGGGACCCACAACTGTTTTTT. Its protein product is CASSLAAGDPQLFF.

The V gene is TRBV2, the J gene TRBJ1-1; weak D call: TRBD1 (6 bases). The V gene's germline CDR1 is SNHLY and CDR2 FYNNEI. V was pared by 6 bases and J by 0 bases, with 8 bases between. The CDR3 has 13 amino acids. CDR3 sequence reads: CASRDRLNTEAFF. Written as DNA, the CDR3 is TGTGCCAGCAGGGACAGACTGAACACTGAAGCTTTCTTT. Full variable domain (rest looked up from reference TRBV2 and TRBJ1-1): EPEVTQTPSHQVTQMGQEVILRCVPISNHLYFYWYRQILGQKVEFLVSFYNNEISEKSEIFDDQFSVERPDGSNFTLKIRSTKLEDSAMYFCASRDRLNTEAFFGQGTRLTVV.

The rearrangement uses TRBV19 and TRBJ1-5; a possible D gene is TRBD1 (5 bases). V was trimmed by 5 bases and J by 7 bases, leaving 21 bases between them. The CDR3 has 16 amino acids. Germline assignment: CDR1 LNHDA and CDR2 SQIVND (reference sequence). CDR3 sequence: CASSLFVGGAGQPQHF. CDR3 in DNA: TGTGCCAGTAGTCTTTTTGTCGGAGGGGCTGGCCAGCCCCAGCATTTT.

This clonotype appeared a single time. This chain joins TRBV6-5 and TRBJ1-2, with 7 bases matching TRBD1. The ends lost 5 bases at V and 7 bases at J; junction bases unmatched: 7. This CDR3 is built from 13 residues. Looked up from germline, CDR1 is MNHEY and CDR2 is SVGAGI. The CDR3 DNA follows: TGTGCCAGCAGTAATGACAGGGAAGTTGGCTACACCTTC. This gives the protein CASSNDREVGYTF.

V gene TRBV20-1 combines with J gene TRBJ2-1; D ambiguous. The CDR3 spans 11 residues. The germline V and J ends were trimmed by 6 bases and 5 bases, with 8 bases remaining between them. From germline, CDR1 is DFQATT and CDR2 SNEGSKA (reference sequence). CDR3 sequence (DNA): TGCAGTGCAGGGCCGGACAATGAGCAGTTCTTC. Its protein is CSAGPDNEQFF.

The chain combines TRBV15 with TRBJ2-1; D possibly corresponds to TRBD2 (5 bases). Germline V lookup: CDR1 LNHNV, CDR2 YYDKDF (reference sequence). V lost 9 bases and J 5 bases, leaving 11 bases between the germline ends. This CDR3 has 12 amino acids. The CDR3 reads CATRSGNNEQFF. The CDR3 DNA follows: TGTGCCACAAGAAGCGGTAACAATGAGCAGTTCTTC.

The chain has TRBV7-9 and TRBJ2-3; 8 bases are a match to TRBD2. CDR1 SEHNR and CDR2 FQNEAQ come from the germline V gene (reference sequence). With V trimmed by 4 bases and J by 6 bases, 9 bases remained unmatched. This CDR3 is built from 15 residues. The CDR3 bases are TGTGCCAGCAGCTCTGGACTAGCTGGGACGGATACGCAGTATTTT. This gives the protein CASSSGLAGTDTQYF.

CDR3 residues: CASSLSGPTEAFF. The CDR3 DNA follows: TGCGCCAGCAGCTTGTCAGGGCCCACTGAAGCTTTCTTT. The chain combines TRBV5-1 with TRBJ1-1; tentatively, D is TRBD1 (5 bases). Looked up from germline, CDR1 is SGHRS and CDR2 is YFSETQ. V was pared by 1 base and J by 4 bases, with 8 bases between. The CDR3 consists of 13 residues.

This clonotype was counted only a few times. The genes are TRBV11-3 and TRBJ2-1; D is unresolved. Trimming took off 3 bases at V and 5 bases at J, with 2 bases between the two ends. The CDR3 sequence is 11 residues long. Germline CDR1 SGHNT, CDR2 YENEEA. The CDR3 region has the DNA TGTGCCAGCAGCTTTAACAATGAGCAGTTCTTC. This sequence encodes CASSFNNEQFF.

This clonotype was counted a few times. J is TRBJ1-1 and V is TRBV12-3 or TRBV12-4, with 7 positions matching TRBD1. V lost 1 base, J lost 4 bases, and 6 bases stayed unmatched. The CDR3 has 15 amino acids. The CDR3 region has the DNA TGTGCCAGCAGTTTAGGGGCAGGGGGAGGCACTGAAGCTTTCTTT. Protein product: CASSLGAGGGTEAFF.

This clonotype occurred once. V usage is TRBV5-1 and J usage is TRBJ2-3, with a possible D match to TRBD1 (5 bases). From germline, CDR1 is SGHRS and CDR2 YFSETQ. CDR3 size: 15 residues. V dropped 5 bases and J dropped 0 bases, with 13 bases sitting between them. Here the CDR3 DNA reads TGCGCCAGCAGTTCAGGGTCGGCTAGCACAGATACGCAGTATTTT. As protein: CASSSGSASTDTQYF.

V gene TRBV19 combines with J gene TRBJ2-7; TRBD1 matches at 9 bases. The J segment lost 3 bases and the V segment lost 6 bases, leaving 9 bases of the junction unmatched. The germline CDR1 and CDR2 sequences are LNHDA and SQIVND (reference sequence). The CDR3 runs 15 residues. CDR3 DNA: TGTGCCAGTAGCCCTAGTGGGGGACAGGGCTACGAGCAGTACTTC. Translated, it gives CASSPSGGQGYEQYF.

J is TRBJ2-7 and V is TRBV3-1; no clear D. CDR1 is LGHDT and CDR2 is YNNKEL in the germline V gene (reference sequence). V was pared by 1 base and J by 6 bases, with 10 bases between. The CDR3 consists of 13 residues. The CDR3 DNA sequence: TGTGCCAGCAGCCAAGGGACCTTATTCGAGCAGTACTTC. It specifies CASSQGTLFEQYF.

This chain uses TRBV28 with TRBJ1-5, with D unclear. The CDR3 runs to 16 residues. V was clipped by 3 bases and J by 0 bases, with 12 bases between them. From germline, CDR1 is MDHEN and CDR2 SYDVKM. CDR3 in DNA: TGTGCCAGCAGTTTGTGGGCCGGGGATAGCAATCAGCCCCAGCATTTT. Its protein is CASSLWAGDSNQPQHF.

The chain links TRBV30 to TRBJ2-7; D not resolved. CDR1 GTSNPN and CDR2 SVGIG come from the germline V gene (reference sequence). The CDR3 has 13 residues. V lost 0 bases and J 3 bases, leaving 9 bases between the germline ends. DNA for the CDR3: TGTGCCTGGAGTGTAGGGTGGGGCTACGAGCAGTACTTC. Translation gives CAWSVGWGYEQYF.